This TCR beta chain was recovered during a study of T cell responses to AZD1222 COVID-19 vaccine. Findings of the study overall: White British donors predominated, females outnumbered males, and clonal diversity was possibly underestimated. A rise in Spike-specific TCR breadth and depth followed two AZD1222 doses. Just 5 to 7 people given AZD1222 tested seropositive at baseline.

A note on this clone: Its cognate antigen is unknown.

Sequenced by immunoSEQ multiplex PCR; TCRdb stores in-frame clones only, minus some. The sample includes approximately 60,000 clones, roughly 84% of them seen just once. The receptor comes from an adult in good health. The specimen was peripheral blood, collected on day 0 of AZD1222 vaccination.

The CDR3 sequence: CASSQAGLGGRTEAFF. CDR3 coding DNA: TGTGCCAGCAGCCAAGCGGGTTTAGGGGGCCGCACTGAAGCTTTCTTT. The chain links TRBV14 to TRBJ1-1; 7 bases agree with TRBD1. V shed 1 base and J 4 bases; nucleotides not matched to a gene: 9. Looked up from germline, CDR1 is SGHDN and CDR2 is FVKESK. The CDR3 runs 16 residues.